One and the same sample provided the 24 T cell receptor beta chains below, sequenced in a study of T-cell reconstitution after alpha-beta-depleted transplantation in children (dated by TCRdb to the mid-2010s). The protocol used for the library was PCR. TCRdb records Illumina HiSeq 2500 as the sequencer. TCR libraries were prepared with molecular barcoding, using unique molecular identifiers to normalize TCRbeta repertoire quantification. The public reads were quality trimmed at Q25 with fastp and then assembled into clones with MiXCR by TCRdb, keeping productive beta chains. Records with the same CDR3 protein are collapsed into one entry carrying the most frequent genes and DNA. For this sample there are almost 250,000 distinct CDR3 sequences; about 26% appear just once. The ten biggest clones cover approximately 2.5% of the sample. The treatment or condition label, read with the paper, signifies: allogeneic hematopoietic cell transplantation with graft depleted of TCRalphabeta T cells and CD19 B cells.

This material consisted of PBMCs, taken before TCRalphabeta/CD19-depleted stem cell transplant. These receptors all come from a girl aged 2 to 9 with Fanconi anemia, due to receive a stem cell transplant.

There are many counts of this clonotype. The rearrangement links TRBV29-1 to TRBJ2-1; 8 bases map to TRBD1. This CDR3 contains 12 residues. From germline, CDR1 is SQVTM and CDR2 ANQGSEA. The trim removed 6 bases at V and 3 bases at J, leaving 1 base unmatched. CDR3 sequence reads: CSVDRGYNEQFF. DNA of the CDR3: TGCAGCGTCGACAGGGGCTACAATGAGCAGTTCTTC.

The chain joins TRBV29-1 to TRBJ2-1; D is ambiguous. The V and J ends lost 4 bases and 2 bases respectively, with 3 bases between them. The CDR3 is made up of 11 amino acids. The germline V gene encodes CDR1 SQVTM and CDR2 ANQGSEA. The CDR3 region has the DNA TGCAGCGTTGCCCCCTACAATGAGCAGTTCTTC. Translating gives CSVAPYNEQFF.

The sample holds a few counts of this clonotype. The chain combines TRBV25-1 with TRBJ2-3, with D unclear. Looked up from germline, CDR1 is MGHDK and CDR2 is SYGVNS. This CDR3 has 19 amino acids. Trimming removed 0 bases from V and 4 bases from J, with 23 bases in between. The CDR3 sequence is CASSEYFGPRMGYADTQYF. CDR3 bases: TGTGCCAGCAGTGAATATTTCGGACCGCGTATGGGATACGCAGATACGCAGTATTTT. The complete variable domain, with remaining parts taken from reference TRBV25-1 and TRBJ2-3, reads EADIYQTPRYLVIGTGKKITLECSQTMGHDKMYWYQQDPGMELHLIHYSYGVNSTEKGDLSSESTVSRIRTEHFPLTLESARPSHTSQYLCASSEYFGPRMGYADTQYFGPGTRLTVL.

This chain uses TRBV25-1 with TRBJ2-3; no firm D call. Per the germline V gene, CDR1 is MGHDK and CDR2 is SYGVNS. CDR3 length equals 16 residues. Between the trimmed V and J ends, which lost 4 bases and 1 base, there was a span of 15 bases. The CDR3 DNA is TGTGCCAGCAGTGCTCGCCCGGGTTGGGGCACAGATACGCAGTATTTT. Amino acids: CASSARPGWGTDTQYF.

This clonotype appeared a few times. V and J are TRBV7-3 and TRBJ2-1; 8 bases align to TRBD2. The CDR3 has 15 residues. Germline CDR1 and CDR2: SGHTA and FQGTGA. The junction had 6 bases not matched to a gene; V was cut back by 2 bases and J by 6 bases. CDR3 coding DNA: TGTGCCAGCAGCTTATGGGCGGGAGGCCCCAATGAGCAGTTCTTC. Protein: CASSLWAGGPNEQFF.

Here the CDR3 reads CASSLRRQGPNEQFF. CDR3 nucleotides: TGTGCCAGCAGCTTACGCCGACAGGGACCCAATGAGCAGTTCTTC. The chain joins TRBV7-2 to TRBJ2-1, with 7 positions matching TRBD1. Trimming at V came to 2 bases and at J to 6 bases, leaving 7 bases not matched to a gene. Germline loops: CDR1 SGHTA, CDR2 FQGNSA. The CDR3 has 15 amino acids.

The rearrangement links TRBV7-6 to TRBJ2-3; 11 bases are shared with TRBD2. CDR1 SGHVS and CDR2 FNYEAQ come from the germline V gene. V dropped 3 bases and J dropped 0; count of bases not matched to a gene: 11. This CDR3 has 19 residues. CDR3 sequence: CASSFPSGTSGSSTDTQYF. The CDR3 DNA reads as TGTGCCAGCAGCTTCCCTTCGGGGACTAGCGGTTCTAGCACAGATACGCAGTATTTT.

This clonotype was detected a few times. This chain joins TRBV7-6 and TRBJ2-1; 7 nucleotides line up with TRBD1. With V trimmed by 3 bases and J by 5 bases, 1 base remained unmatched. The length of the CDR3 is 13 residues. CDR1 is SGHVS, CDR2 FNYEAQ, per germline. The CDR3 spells CASSLTGHNEQFF. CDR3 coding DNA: TGTGCCAGCAGCTTGACAGGGCACAATGAGCAGTTCTTC. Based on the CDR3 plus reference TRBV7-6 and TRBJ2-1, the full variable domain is GAGVSQSPRYKVTKRGQDVALRCDPISGHVSLYWYRQALGQGPEFLTYFNYEAQQDKSGLPNDRFSAERPEGSISTLTIQRTEQRDSAMYRCASSLTGHNEQFFGPGTRLTVL.

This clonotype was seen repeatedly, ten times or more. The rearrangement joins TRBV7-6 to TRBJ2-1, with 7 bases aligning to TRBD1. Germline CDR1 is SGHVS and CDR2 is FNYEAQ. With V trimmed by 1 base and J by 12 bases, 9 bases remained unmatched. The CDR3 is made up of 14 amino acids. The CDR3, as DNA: TGTGCCAGCAGCTTAGGAACCGGGACAGCTTTGCAGTTCTTC. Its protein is CASSLGTGTALQFF.

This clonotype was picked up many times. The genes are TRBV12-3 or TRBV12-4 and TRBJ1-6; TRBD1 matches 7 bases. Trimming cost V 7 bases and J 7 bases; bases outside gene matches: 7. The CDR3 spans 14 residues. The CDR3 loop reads CASTLNRGNSPLHF. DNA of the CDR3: TGTGCCAGCACCCTAAACAGGGGCAATTCACCCCTCCACTTT.

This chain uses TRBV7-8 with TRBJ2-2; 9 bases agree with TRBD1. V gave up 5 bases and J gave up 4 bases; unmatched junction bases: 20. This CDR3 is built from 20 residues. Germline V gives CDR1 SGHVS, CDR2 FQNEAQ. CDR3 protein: CASSPIRTGGHLGSTGELFF. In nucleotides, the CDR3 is TGTGCCAGCAGCCCTATACGAACAGGGGGCCACCTTGGTTCCACCGGGGAGCTGTTTTTT.

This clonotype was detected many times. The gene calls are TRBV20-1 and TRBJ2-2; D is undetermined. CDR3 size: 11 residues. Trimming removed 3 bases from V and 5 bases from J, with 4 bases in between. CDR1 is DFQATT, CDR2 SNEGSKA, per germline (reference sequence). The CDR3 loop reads CSASLTGELFF. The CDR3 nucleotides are TGCAGTGCTAGCCTTACCGGGGAGCTGTTTTTT.

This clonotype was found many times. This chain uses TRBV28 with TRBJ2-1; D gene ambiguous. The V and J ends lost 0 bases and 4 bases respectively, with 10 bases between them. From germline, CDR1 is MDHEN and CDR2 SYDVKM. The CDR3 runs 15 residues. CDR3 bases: TGTGCCAGCAGTTTATGGAGTCAGAGATACAATGAGCAGTTCTTC. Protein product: CASSLWSQRYNEQFF.

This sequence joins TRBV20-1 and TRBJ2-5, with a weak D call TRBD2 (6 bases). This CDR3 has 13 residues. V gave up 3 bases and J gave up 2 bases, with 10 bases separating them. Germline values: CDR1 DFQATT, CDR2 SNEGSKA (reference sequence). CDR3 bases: TGCAGTGCTAGCGGGACTCTACAAGAGACCCAGTACTTC. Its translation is CSASGTLQETQYF.

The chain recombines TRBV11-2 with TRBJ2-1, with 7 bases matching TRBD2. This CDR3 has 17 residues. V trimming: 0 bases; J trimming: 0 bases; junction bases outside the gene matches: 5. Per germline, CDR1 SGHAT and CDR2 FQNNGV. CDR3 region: CASSLELARFSYNEQFF. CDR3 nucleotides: TGTGCCAGCAGCTTAGAACTAGCGCGTTTCTCCTACAATGAGCAGTTCTTC.

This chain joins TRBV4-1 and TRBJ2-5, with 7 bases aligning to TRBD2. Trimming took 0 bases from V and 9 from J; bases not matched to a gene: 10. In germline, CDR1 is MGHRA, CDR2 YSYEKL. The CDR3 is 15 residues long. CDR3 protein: CASSQDGAGAGSQYF. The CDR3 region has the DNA TGCGCCAGCAGCCAAGATGGTGCGGGAGCTGGGTCCCAGTACTTC.

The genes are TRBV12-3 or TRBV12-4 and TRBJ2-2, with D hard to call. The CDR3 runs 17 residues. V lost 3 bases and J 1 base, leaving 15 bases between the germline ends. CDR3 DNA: TGTGCCAGCAGTTTCTCTATGATCATCGGGAACACCGGGGAGCTGTTTTTT. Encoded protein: CASSFSMIIGNTGELFF.

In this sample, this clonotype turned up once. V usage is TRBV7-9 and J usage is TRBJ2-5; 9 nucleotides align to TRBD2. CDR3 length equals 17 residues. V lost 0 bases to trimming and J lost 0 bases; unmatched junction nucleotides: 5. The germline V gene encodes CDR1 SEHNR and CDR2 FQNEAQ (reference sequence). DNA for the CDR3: TGTGCCAGCAGCTTAGCCGTGTCTAGCGGGGACCAAGAGACCCAGTACTTC. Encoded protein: CASSLAVSSGDQETQYF.

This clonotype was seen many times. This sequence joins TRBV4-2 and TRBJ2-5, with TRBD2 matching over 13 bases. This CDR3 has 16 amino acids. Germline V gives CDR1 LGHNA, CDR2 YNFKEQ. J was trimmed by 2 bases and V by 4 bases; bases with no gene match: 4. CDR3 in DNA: TGTGCCAGCAGCCCTCGGACTAGCGGGGGACAAGAGACCCAGTACTTC. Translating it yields CASSPRTSGGQETQYF.

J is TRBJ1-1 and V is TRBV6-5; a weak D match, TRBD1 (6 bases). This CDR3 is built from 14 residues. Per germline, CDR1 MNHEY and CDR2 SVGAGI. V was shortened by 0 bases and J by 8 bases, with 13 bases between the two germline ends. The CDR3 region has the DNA TGTGCCAGCAGTTACTCAGGACAGCTTCGGGAAGCTTTCTTT. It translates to CASSYSGQLREAFF.

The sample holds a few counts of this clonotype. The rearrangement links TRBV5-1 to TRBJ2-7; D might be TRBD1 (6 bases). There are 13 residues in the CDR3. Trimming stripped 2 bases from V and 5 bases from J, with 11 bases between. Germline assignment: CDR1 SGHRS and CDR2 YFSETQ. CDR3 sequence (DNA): TGCGCCAGCAGCTTACAGGGATCCAACGAGCAGTACTTC. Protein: CASSLQGSNEQYF.

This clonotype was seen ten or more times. Here the CDR3 reads CASSNRDLYEQYF. The CDR3 DNA reads TGTGCCAGCAGCAACAGGGACCTCTACGAGCAGTACTTC. The genes are TRBV12-3 or TRBV12-4 and TRBJ2-7, with D perhaps matching TRBD1 (6 bases). The CDR3 covers 13 residues. V was cut by 6 bases and J by 3 bases, with 12 bases left in between.

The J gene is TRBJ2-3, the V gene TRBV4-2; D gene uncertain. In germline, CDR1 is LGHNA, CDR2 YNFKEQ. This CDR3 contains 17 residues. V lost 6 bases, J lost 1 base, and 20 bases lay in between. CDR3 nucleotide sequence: TGTGCCAGCAGACAGAAAGTATCCTCGATGGGCACAGATACGCAGTATTTT. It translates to CASRQKVSSMGTDTQYF.

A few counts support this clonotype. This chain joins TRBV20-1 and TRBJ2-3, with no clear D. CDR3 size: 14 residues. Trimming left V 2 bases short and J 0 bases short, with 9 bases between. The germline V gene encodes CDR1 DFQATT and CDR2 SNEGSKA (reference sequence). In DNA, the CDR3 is TGCAGTGCTAGAATCTGGCTAAGCACAGATACGCAGTATTTT. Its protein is CSARIWLSTDTQYF.